What follows is one T cell receptor beta chain and its context. Its antigen is undetermined. The data were obtained in a study of OX40 agonist ivuxolimab in advanced cancers. The protocol was immunoSEQ multiplex PCR, while the TCRdb copy is restricted to in-frame clones and leaves out a portion. The sample has tens of thousands of clones, about nine tenths seen once. Germline CDR1 is MNHNS and CDR2 is SASEGT. The CDR3 runs 13 residues. Trimming stripped 6 bases from V and 3 bases from J, with 11 bases between. Study-wide results and limits: In the 0.1 to 3.0 mg/kg range, CD4+ and CD8+ blood T cells had expanded clonally by week 6.

The sequence was collected from an adult with an advanced solid tumor such as melanoma, head and neck, liver or kidney cancer. This material consisted of CD4+ or CD8+ T cells sorted from blood, taken in a trial of the OX40 agonist ivuxolimab. The chain has TRBV6-1 and TRBJ1-1; D call uncertain. The CDR3 DNA follows: TGTGCCAGCAGCCTTAGGGTACACACTGAAGCTTTCTTT. It specifies CASSLRVHTEAFF.